The 22 T cell receptor beta chains presented below share a single source sample, sequenced in a study of regulatory T cells in long-lasting Graves disease. Time point denoted: newly diagnosed GD, antithyroid drugs for less than 3 months. Extracted PBMC RNA gave rise to the TCR library. Researchers made TCR beta libraries by using iRepertoire HTBI primers and running Arm-PCR on CDR3 regions. One entry per CDR3 protein, called by TCRdb with MiXCR from the multiplex PCR reads. The sample comprises around 420,000 distinct CDR3 sequences, 14% to 15% of which are singletons, and about 8% rests with the top ten. The sample was also reused in another study, on T cells in Graves' hyperthyroidism and ophthalmopathy.

This specimen consisted of peripheral blood mononuclear cells (PBMCs), obtained at new diagnosis, from a patient treated with antithyroid drugs. The receptors were sampled from a woman aged 40 to 50 with Graves disease.

Turning to this clonotype: A much bigger clone sits one base away, suggesting this may be a read error. This chain links TRBV7-8 with TRBJ2-7, with D possibly matching TRBD1 (7 bases). From germline, CDR1 is SGHVS and CDR2 FQNEAQ. The CDR3 length is 18 residues. The CDR3, as DNA: TGTGCCAGCAGCCCAGGACCTCCGACAGGGACTCCCACCTACGAGAAGTACTTC. It encodes CASSPGPPTGTPTYEKYF.

On this clonotype: A read error may be the cause here, since a much bigger clone is one base away. The chain is built from TRBV3-1 and TRBJ2-5, with 10 bases identical to TRBD1. The CDR3 consists of 14 residues. From germline, CDR1 is LGHDT and CDR2 YNNKEL (reference sequence). V was clipped by 4 bases and J by 9 bases; unmatched bases: 8. CDR3 nucleotides: TGTGCCAGCAGCCCGGACAGGGGGATGGAGGCCCAGTACTTC. Encoded protein: CASSPDRGMEAQYF.

This clonotype turned up a few times. The CDR3 protein is CASSHVGPRGTQYF. In DNA form, the CDR3 reads TGCGCCAGCAGCCACGTGGGACCCCGAGGGACCCAGTACTTC. The chain joins TRBV4-1 to TRBJ2-5; D might be TRBD1 or TRBD2, each matching 5 bases. The ends were cut back, 3 bases at V and 7 bases at J, with 15 bases in the middle. CDR1 and CDR2 (germline): MGHRA, YSYEKL. The CDR3 runs 14 residues.

This clonotype was counted many times. The rearrangement joins TRBV6-1 to TRBJ2-5, with a weak D call TRBD2 (6 bases). The tail of the sequence fits TRBJ2-1 better, so the J call may be wrong. In germline, CDR1 is MNHNS, CDR2 SASEGT. The CDR3 runs 13 residues. CDR3 in amino acids: CASTKRWGDEQFF. As DNA, the CDR3 is TGTGCCAGCACCAAAAGGTGGGGGGATGAGCAGTTCTTC.

The table lists this clonotype with a few counts. The conserved phenylalanine or tryptophan normally closing the CDR3 is absent here, so this likely arose from a read error. This sequence joins TRBV27 and TRBJ2-1; 7 bases are a match to TRBD1. Germline V gene data show CDR1 as MNHEY and CDR2 as SMNVEV (reference sequence). This CDR3 has 14 amino acids. V trimming: 3 bases; J trimming: 8 bases; junction bases outside the gene matches: 7. CDR3 sequence (DNA): TGTGCCAGCAGTTTGGATCGAGGGGGCTATGAGCAGTTCCTC. As protein: CASSLDRGGYEQFL.

This clonotype has a handful of counts. The chain employs TRBV20-1 and TRBJ2-7; maybe TRBD1 (6 bases). Germline lookup yields CDR1 DFQATT and CDR2 SNEGSKA (reference sequence). CDR3 length: 15 amino acids. With 3 bases removed from V and 3 bases from J, the gap between germline ends came to 18 bases. The CDR3 region is CSARDPQGFGYEQYF. The CDR3 nucleotides read TGCAGTGCTAGGGACCCCCAGGGGTTTGGCTACGAGCAGTACTTC.

This clonotype was picked up many times. The chain carries TRBV9 and TRBJ1-3; D gene ambiguous. V was trimmed by 2 bases and J by 0 bases, leaving 9 bases between them. This CDR3 is built from 15 residues. Per germline, CDR1 SGDLS and CDR2 YYNGEE. For the CDR3, the DNA is TGTGCCAGCAGCGTGGGAGCGACCTCTGGAAACACCATATATTTT. This sequence encodes CASSVGATSGNTIYF.

This clonotype has ten or more counts. The chain links TRBV19 to TRBJ1-2, with D perhaps matching TRBD1 (6 bases). Per the germline V gene, CDR1 is LNHDA and CDR2 is SQIVND (reference sequence). V gave up 4 bases and J gave up 0 bases, with 12 bases separating them. The CDR3 totals 15 residues. In nucleotides, the CDR3 is TGTGCCAGTAGTAGGGGACAAGCCTCTAACTATGGCTACACCTTC. Translating gives CASSRGQASNYGYTF.

In this sample, this clonotype turned up many times. V and J are TRBV2 and TRBJ1-3, with 8 bases identical to TRBD1. Germline V CDR1 and CDR2: SNHLY, FYNNEI. V lost 4 bases to trimming and J lost 3 bases; unmatched junction nucleotides: 5. The CDR3 covers 15 residues. The CDR3 DNA follows: TGTGCCAGCAGTGCGGACAGGGTGAATGGAAACACCATATATTTT. Amino acid sequence: CASSADRVNGNTIYF.

This clonotype was recorded at least ten times. V usage is TRBV12-3 or TRBV12-4 and J usage is TRBJ2-7, with 11 bases lining up with TRBD1. V was clipped by 3 bases and J by 3 bases; unmatched bases: 4. The CDR3 loop spans 15 amino acids. The CDR3 DNA follows: TGTGCCAGCAGTTTCTCCGGGACAGGGGGCTACGAGCAGTACTTC. Amino acids: CASSFSGTGGYEQYF.

The rearrangement uses TRBV28 and TRBJ1-5; 8 positions match TRBD1. The CDR3 totals 16 residues. Germline CDR1 MDHEN, CDR2 SYDVKM. J lost 2 bases, V lost 6 bases, and 9 bases had no gene match. CDR3 in DNA: TGTGCCAGCAGCCGGACAGGGAGGATACGCAATCAGCCCCAGCATTTT. Translating gives CASSRTGRIRNQPQHF.

The sample holds many counts of this clonotype. The V and J genes are TRBV9 and TRBJ1-3; D gene uncertain. The germline gives CDR1 SGDLS, CDR2 YYNGEE. V lost 0 bases and J 3 bases, leaving 7 bases between the germline ends. The CDR3 is 14 residues long. The CDR3 reads CASSVEPDGNTIYF. CDR3 nucleotides: TGTGCCAGCAGCGTAGAACCAGATGGAAACACCATATATTTT.

This clonotype was counted many times. The chain combines TRBV20-1 with TRBJ2-2; TRBD1 matches at 7 bases. This CDR3 is 14 amino acids long. Per the germline V gene, CDR1 is DFQATT and CDR2 is SNEGSKA (reference sequence). V was clipped by 5 bases and J by 2 bases; unmatched bases: 5. The CDR3 DNA reads as TGCAGTGCTCTGGGACAGAGTAACACCGGGGAGCTGTTTTTT. Protein product: CSALGQSNTGELFF.

About this clonotype: One base away lies a much larger clone, so this may be a sequencing read error. The chain couples TRBV11-3 to TRBJ2-5, with D perhaps being TRBD1 or TRBD2 (6 bases each). CDR1 is SGHNT and CDR2 is YENEEA in the germline V gene. V was pared by 5 bases and J by 5 bases, with 33 bases between. CDR3 length: 20 residues. CDR3 in DNA: TGTGCCAGCAGCATAGTTATAGTCTGGGGAAACGGGGGCGACGTGGAGACCCAGTACTTC. Amino acid sequence: CASSIVIVWGNGGDVETQYF.

The chain carries TRBV28 and TRBJ2-2; the match to TRBD1 covers 10 bases. The germline gives CDR1 MDHEN, CDR2 SYDVKM. This CDR3 is built from 18 residues. Unmatched junction bases numbered 7, after V lost 0 bases and J lost 3 bases. CDR3 amino acids: CASSLWTGTGAHTGELFF. CDR3 in DNA: TGTGCCAGCAGTTTATGGACCGGGACAGGGGCGCACACCGGGGAGCTGTTTTTT.

This clonotype has a count of ten or more. This sequence joins TRBV15 and TRBJ2-5; no reliable D call. V gave up 3 bases and J gave up 0 bases, with 5 bases separating them. CDR3 length: 13 residues. The germline gives CDR1 LNHNV, CDR2 YYDKDF (reference sequence). This CDR3 is CATSRGYQETQYF. CDR3 DNA sequence: TGTGCCACCAGCAGGGGGTACCAAGAGACCCAGTACTTC.

Many counts were recorded for this clonotype. Here the CDR3 reads CASSSTGELFEQYF. DNA for the CDR3: TGTGCCAGCAGTTCGACAGGGGAGCTGTTCGAGCAGTACTTC. This chain uses TRBV2 with TRBJ2-7; TRBD1 agrees at 8 bases. The V segment lost 5 bases and the J segment 6 bases; nucleotides outside the gene matches: 9. The CDR3 consists of 14 residues. Germline values: CDR1 SNHLY, CDR2 FYNNEI.

The table lists this clonotype with many counts. V gene TRBV2 combines with J gene TRBJ2-1; 14 positions agree with TRBD2. The germline V gene has CDR1 SNHLY and CDR2 FYNNEI. The CDR3 contains 20 residues. Trimming at V came to 6 bases and at J to 0 bases, leaving 13 bases not matched to a gene. CDR3: CASRGFGLAGGGPSYNEQFF. CDR3 coding DNA: TGTGCCAGCAGGGGATTCGGACTAGCGGGAGGAGGACCCTCCTACAATGAGCAGTTCTTC.

This clonotype was picked up many times. V is TRBV20-1 and J is TRBJ2-2, with D possibly matching TRBD2 (5 bases). The CDR3 has 17 amino acids. The V gene's germline CDR1 is DFQATT and CDR2 SNEGSKA (reference sequence). Trimming pared 0 bases from V and 7 bases from J, leaving 21 bases between. CDR3 nucleotide sequence: TGCAGTGCTAGAGATCAAAACGGGAAGAGCCCTTACGGGGAGCTGTTTTTT. Its translation: CSARDQNGKSPYGELFF.

This clonotype was seen a few times. The chain combines TRBV12-3 or TRBV12-4 with TRBJ2-1; the D is unclear. The CDR3 contains 15 residues. With 1 base removed from V and 6 bases from J, the gap between germline ends came to 13 bases. This CDR3 is CASSLEVLSRNEQFF. Here the CDR3 DNA reads TGTGCCAGCAGTTTAGAGGTCCTCTCCCGCAATGAGCAGTTCTTC.

The table lists this clonotype with many counts. The chain links TRBV30 to TRBJ1-1, with a weak D call TRBD1 (6 bases). The CDR3 length is 13 residues. The V end was cut by 0 bases, the J end by 4 bases, with 9 bases between. Germline V gives CDR1 GTSNPN, CDR2 SVGIG (reference sequence). CDR3 sequence (DNA): TGTGCCTGGAGTGTAGGGGGAGGCACTGAAGCTTTCTTT. Residues: CAWSVGGGTEAFF.

The CDR3 DNA reads TGCAGTGCTAGGCCCTTGCCGGGAGGGCCCCAGGGCACCGGGGAGCTGTTTTTT. Protein sequence: CSARPLPGGPQGTGELFF. The rearrangement links TRBV20-1 to TRBJ2-2; 8 nucleotides match TRBD2. J was trimmed by 4 bases and V by 3 bases; bases with no gene match: 16. This CDR3 comprises 18 residues. Germline V gives CDR1 DFQATT, CDR2 SNEGSKA (reference sequence).